One and the same sample provided the 5 T cell receptor beta chains below, sequenced in a study of blood T cell repertoires in COVID-19. Assay: immunoSEQ multiplex PCR; the TCRdb copy retains only in-frame clones and omits some. The sample includes 210,000 or so clones, about 85% of them seen just once. The specimen was peripheral blood. The receptors come from a woman aged 18-35 years who had recovered from COVID-19.

The J gene is TRBJ2-1, the V gene TRBV19; 7 nucleotides match TRBD1. The CDR3 has 20 residues. The V and J ends lost 2 bases and 1 base, in that order; junction bases with no gene match: 17. Looked up from germline, CDR1 is LNHDA and CDR2 is SQIVND (reference sequence). Here the CDR3 DNA reads TGTGCCAGTAGTATAAGCGGACAGGTCTTCAGTGAATGGTCCTACAATGAGCAGTTCTTC. Amino acid sequence: CASSISGQVFSEWSYNEQFF.

The chain couples TRBV5-4 to TRBJ1-5; TRBD1 matches at 8 bases. The CDR3 sequence is 15 residues long. J lost 5 bases, V lost 1 base, and 5 bases had no gene match. Per germline, CDR1 SGHNT and CDR2 YYREEE (reference sequence). CDR3 region: CASSLSGGHDQPQHF. CDR3 nucleotide sequence: TGTGCCAGCAGCTTGTCAGGGGGCCATGATCAGCCCCAGCATTTT.

The rearrangement uses TRBV6-4 and TRBJ2-1; 7 bases map to TRBD2. This CDR3 has 14 residues. CDR1 and CDR2 (germline): MRHNA, SNTAGT. The DNA for the CDR3 is TGTGTCTCACCTCGGGGGAGGGCCAGGTATGAGCAGTTCTTC. This sequence encodes CVSPRGRARYEQFF.

This clone was detected once. The chain recombines TRBV15 with TRBJ1-1, with D unresolved. This CDR3 has 13 amino acids. Germline loops: CDR1 LNHNV, CDR2 YYDKDF (reference sequence). The V gene lost 1 base and the J gene lost 7 bases, with 10 bases spanning the gap. DNA of the CDR3: TGTGCCACCAGCAGAGCCAGTCTTGGTGAAGCTTTCTTT. Amino acid sequence: CATSRASLGEAFF.

The chain links TRBV29-1 to TRBJ2-3; the match to TRBD1 covers 8 bases. Trimming at V came to 3 bases and at J to 3 bases, leaving 2 bases not matched to a gene. The CDR3 is made up of 13 amino acids. CDR1 and CDR2 from the germline V gene are SQVTM and ANQGSEA. CDR3 protein: CSVETGATDTQYF. The CDR3 bases are TGCAGCGTTGAGACAGGGGCGACAGATACGCAGTATTTT.